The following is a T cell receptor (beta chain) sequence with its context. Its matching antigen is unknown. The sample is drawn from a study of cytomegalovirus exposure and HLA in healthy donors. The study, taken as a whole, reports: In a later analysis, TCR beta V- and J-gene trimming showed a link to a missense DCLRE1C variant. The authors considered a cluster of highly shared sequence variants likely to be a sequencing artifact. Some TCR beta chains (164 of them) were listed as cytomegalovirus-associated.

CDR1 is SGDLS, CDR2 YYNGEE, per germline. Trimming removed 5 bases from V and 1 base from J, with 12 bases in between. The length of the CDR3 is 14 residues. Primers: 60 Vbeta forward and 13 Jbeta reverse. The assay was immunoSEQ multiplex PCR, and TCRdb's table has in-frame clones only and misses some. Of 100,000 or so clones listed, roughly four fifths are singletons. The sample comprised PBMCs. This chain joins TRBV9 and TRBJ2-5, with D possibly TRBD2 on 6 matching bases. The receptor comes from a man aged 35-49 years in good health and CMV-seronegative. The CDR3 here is CASRSGGAQETQYF. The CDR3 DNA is TGTGCCAGCAGGTCCGGGGGTGCCCAAGAGACCCAGTACTTC.